One and the same sample provided the 10 T cell receptor beta chains below, sequenced in a study of T cell changes during pregnancy in multiple sclerosis. Measured with immunoSEQ multiplex PCR; TCRdb has only the in-frame clones, and not every one. The table records around 60,000 clones, 80% to 95% of them present only once. The starting material was peripheral blood, obtained in the second trimester of pregnancy. All receptors derive from a female donor with multiple sclerosis, enrolled in a pregnancy study.

V is TRBV27 and J is TRBJ1-2; 10 nucleotides align to TRBD1. J gave up 4 bases and V 5 bases, and 13 bases lay outside the gene matches. The germline CDR1 and CDR2 sequences are MNHEY and SMNVEV (reference sequence). The CDR3 is 17 amino acids. In nucleotides, the CDR3 is TGTGCCAGCAGTGACCCAACGCCAGACAGGGGGCCCTATGGCTACACCTTC. It is translated as CASSDPTPDRGPYGYTF.

The chain combines TRBV12-5 with TRBJ2-3, with TRBD1 matching 9 bases. Germline CDR1 is LGHNT and CDR2 is FRNRAP. This CDR3 has 15 residues. The J segment lost 0 bases and the V segment lost 8 bases, leaving 6 bases of the junction unmatched. This CDR3 reads CASSAGTGSTDTQYF. Here the CDR3 DNA reads TGTGCTAGTTCTGCCGGGACAGGGAGCACAGATACGCAGTATTTT.

The chain uses TRBV5-1 and TRBJ2-1, with D unresolved. Looked up from germline, CDR1 is SGHRS and CDR2 is YFSETQ. CDR3 length: 16 amino acids. V was trimmed by 4 bases and J by 0 bases, leaving 14 bases between them. In nucleotides, the CDR3 is TGCGCCAGCAGCCCGCTGGCGGTGAGCTCCTACAATGAGCAGTTCTTC. It translates to CASSPLAVSSYNEQFF.

The genes are TRBV6-4 and TRBJ1-1; tentative D call: TRBD1 (5 bases). The germline gives CDR1 MRHNA, CDR2 SNTAGT. Trimming stripped 7 bases from V and 3 bases from J, with 15 bases between. The CDR3 consists of 14 residues. The CDR3 nucleotides read TGTGCCAGCAAGGTATGGGGGGAACACACTGAAGCTTTCTTT. Translating it yields CASKVWGEHTEAFF.

This chain joins TRBV13 and TRBJ2-3; D is unresolved. Per the germline V gene, CDR1 is PRHDT and CDR2 is FYEKMQ (reference sequence). V lost 2 bases, J lost 2 bases, and 14 bases lay in between. The CDR3 consists of 16 residues. This CDR3 reads CASSLRVSRDTDTQYF. The CDR3, as DNA: TGTGCCAGCAGCTTACGCGTGTCACGAGACACAGATACGCAGTATTTT.

This chain links TRBV5-6 with TRBJ2-7, with D maybe TRBD1 (5 bases). V gave up 1 base and J gave up 0 bases, with 5 bases separating them. Germline V gene lookup returns CDR1 SGHDT and CDR2 YYEEEE. This CDR3 is built from 13 residues. The DNA of the CDR3 is TGTGCCAGCAGCTTGCAGGGCTCCTACGAGCAGTACTTC. Residues: CASSLQGSYEQYF.

The rearrangement joins TRBV7-9 to TRBJ1-1; no definite D call. Germline V lookup: CDR1 SEHNR, CDR2 FQNEAQ (reference sequence). The CDR3 extends over 13 amino acids. Trimming removed 5 bases from V and 4 bases from J, with 11 bases in between. As DNA, the CDR3 is TGTGCCAGCAGCCAGGAGGTAGTCACTGAAGCTTTCTTT. Residues: CASSQEVVTEAFF.

Here the CDR3 DNA reads TGTGCCATCACCGGAGACAGGGCGGAGAACTATGGCTACACCTTC. As protein: CAITGDRAENYGYTF. This sequence joins TRBV10-3 and TRBJ1-2; 7 nucleotides line up with TRBD1. Germline CDR1 ENHRY, CDR2 SYGVKD. CDR3 size: 15 residues. The junction had 10 bases not matched to a gene; V was cut back by 7 bases and J by 2 bases.

V and J are TRBV5-6 and TRBJ1-1; no clear D. The CDR3 covers 16 residues. Germline V gene data show CDR1 as SGHDT and CDR2 as YYEEEE. Trimming removed 4 bases at V and 1 base at J, with 17 bases between. The CDR3: CASSPDRRGWNTEAFF. CDR3 bases: TGTGCCAGCAGCCCTGACCGACGGGGTTGGAACACTGAAGCTTTCTTT.

The chain uses TRBV9 and TRBJ1-1; 9 bases are a match to TRBD1. Looked up from germline, CDR1 is SGDLS and CDR2 is YYNGEE. The CDR3 extends over 18 amino acids. The junction had 14 bases not matched to a gene; V was cut back by 0 bases and J by 5 bases. CDR3 in DNA: TGTGCCAGCAGCGTAGGGGACCCCGGGACAGGGTATTGGACTGAAGCTTTCTTT. It translates to CASSVGDPGTGYWTEAFF. Together with reference TRBV9 and TRBJ1-1, the CDR3 gives the full variable domain: DSGVTQTPKHLITATGQRVTLRCSPRSGDLSVYWYQQSLDQGLQFLIQYYNGEERAKGNILERFSAQQFPDLHSELNLSSLELGDSALYFCASSVGDPGTGYWTEAFFGQGTRLTVV.